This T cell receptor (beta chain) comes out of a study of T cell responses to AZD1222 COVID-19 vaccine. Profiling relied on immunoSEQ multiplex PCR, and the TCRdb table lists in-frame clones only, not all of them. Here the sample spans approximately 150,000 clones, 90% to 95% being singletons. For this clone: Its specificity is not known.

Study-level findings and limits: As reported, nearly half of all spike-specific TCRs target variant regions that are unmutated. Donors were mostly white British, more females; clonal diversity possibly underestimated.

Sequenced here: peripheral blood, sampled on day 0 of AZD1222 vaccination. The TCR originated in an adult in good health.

In DNA form, the CDR3 reads TGTGCCAGCAGCTTAGAGAATAGCGGGAGCACAGATACGCAGTATTTT. This sequence encodes CASSLENSGSTDTQYF. This sequence joins TRBV11-2 and TRBJ2-3; 7 bases map to TRBD2. The ends lost 0 bases at V and 0 bases at J; junction bases unmatched: 3. Germline assignment: CDR1 SGHAT and CDR2 FQNNGV. The CDR3 is made up of 16 amino acids.